Reported below is one TCR beta chain. The data derive from a study of shared clonotypes between healthy human individuals. The CDR3 runs to 14 residues. V was shortened by 4 bases and J by 1 base, with 10 bases between the two germline ends. The germline CDR1 and CDR2 sequences are KGHSH and LQKENI. An approximately 220 ng quantity of DNA, tens of thousands of T cell genomes, went into the sorted-subset replicate PCRs. Measured with immunoSEQ multiplex PCR; TCRdb has only the in-frame clones, and not every one. The sample holds about 980,000 clones, around three quarters seen once. The rearrangement links TRBV18 to TRBJ1-1, with D maybe TRBD1 (5 bases). This clonotype originated in a man between 18 and 35 years old in good health. The specimen sequenced was memory CD4+ T cells sorted from blood. Indicated subset: CD45RA-negative fraction. CDR3 sequence reads: CASSLDRKNTEAFF. CDR3 sequence (DNA): TGTGCCAGCTCACTCGACAGAAAGAACACTGAAGCTTTCTTT. The full variable domain, its missing parts supplied by reference TRBV18 and TRBJ1-1, is NAGVMQNPRHLVRRRGQEARLRCSPMKGHSHVYWYRQLPEEGLKFMVYLQKENIIDESGMPKERFSAEFPKEGPSILRIQQVVRGDSAAYFCASSLDRKNTEAFFGQGTRLTVV.